Each of the 29 T cell receptor beta chains below was sequenced from the same sample in a study of OX40 agonist ivuxolimab in advanced cancers. Data came from immunoSEQ multiplex PCR; TCRdb stores just in-frame clones and leaves some out. The repertoire consists of some 52,000 clones, with about 93% occurring once and the leading ten covering almost 25%. The sample was CD4+ or CD8+ T cells sorted from blood, taken in a trial of the OX40 agonist ivuxolimab. These receptors were collected from an adult with an advanced solid tumor such as melanoma, head and neck, liver or kidney cancer.

The sample holds a few counts of this clone. The V call is TRBV25-1, the J call TRBJ2-2; D is possibly TRBD1 (6 bases). Germline lookup yields CDR1 MGHDK and CDR2 SYGVNS. The length of the CDR3 is 15 residues. Trimming left V 1 base short and J 5 bases short, with 11 bases between. CDR3 coding DNA: TGTGCCAGCAGTGAATGGGCGCAGGGGACCGGGGAGCTGTTTTTT. Encoded protein: CASSEWAQGTGELFF.

This clone was counted between two and nine times. The chain has TRBV5-6 and TRBJ1-2; D may be TRBD1 (5 bases). V was trimmed by 3 bases and J by 3 bases, leaving 27 bases between them. The CDR3 has 19 residues. CDR1 is SGHDT, CDR2 YYEEEE, per germline. The CDR3 here is CASSWGVAAQGFRDYGYTF. The CDR3 DNA sequence: TGTGCCAGCAGCTGGGGGGTGGCGGCTCAGGGATTTAGGGACTATGGCTACACCTTC. The full variable domain, completed using reference TRBV5-6 and TRBJ1-2, is DAGVTQSPTHLIKTRGQQVTLRCSPKSGHDTVSWYQQALGQGPQFIFQYYEEEERQRGNFPDRFSGHQFPNYSSELNVNALLLGDSALYLCASSWGVAAQGFRDYGYTFGSGTRLTVV.

This chain links TRBV28 with TRBJ2-3; either TRBD1 or TRBD2 may supply D (5 bases each). The V gene's germline CDR1 is MDHEN and CDR2 SYDVKM. This CDR3 region has 14 residues. Trimming took off 8 bases at V and 2 bases at J, with 14 bases between the two ends. CDR3 in DNA: TGTGCCAGCCGATTGGGACCATACACAGATACGCAGTATTTT. Its protein product is CASRLGPYTDTQYF.

This clone was observed once. V usage is TRBV21-1 and J usage is TRBJ1-2; the D call of TRBD1 is as the table states it, not checked on the DNA. TRBV21-1 is annotated as a pseudogene. The CDR3 spans 14 residues. CDR3 in amino acids: CAYTRARQGDGYTF. In DNA, the CDR3 is TGTGCCTACACAAGGGCCAGACAGGGGGATGGCTACACCTTC.

The chain recombines TRBV13 with TRBJ2-3, with TRBD2 matching over 11 bases. Trimming at V came to 1 base and at J to 2 bases, leaving 17 bases not matched to a gene. CDR1 and CDR2 from the germline V gene are PRHDT and FYEKMQ (reference sequence). There are 21 residues in the CDR3. The CDR3 coding sequence is TGTGCCAGCAGCTTAGTGATACTAGCGGGAGAGCTCGATAAGTTCACAGATACGCAGTATTTT. Its translation: CASSLVILAGELDKFTDTQYF.

This CDR3 reads CASSFEAAGMKHEQYF. The CDR3 DNA sequence: TGTGCCAGCAGTTTCGAGGCAGCGGGAATGAAACACGAGCAGTACTTC. The V gene is TRBV28, the J gene TRBJ2-7; 7 positions agree with TRBD2. The CDR3 loop spans 16 amino acids. Germline CDR1 reads MDHEN; CDR2 reads SYDVKM. After removal of 3 bases from V and 5 bases from J, the junction contained 13 bases not matched to a gene.

This sequence joins TRBV7-9 and TRBJ2-1, with D unresolved. Per the germline V gene, CDR1 is SEHNR and CDR2 is FQNEAQ (reference sequence). This CDR3 is built from 15 residues. Trimming pared 1 base from V and 7 bases from J, leaving 14 bases between. CDR3 bases: TGTGCCAGCAGCTTAGAACTCCATAAGGATAATGAGCAGTTCTTC. Translation gives CASSLELHKDNEQFF. Full variable domain (remainder filled in from reference TRBV7-9 and TRBJ2-1): DTGVSQNPRHKITKRGQNVTFRCDPISEHNRLYWYRQTLGQGPEFLTYFQNEAQLEKSRLLSDRFSAERPKGSFSTLEIQRTEQGDSAMYLCASSLELHKDNEQFFGPGTRLTVL.

The chain carries TRBV27 and TRBJ2-3; the match to TRBD1 covers 8 bases. Germline V gives CDR1 MNHEY, CDR2 SMNVEV (reference sequence). The CDR3 extends over 15 amino acids. Trimming took 5 bases from V and 1 from J; bases not matched to a gene: 5. CDR3 bases: TGTGCCAGCAGTCCCACGACAGGGGGCACAGATACGCAGTATTTT. Its protein product is CASSPTTGGTDTQYF.

This chain joins TRBV5-1 and TRBJ2-7; D is perhaps TRBD1 or TRBD2 (5 bases each). The CDR3 spans 13 residues. V was pared by 3 bases and J by 2 bases, with 9 bases between. Germline CDR1 SGHRS, CDR2 YFSETQ. CDR3 amino acids: CASSWDGAYEQYF. The CDR3 region has the DNA TGCGCCAGCAGCTGGGACGGTGCCTACGAGCAGTACTTC.

This rearrangement joins TRBV2 to TRBJ2-7, with TRBD2 matching 13 bases. The J segment lost 4 bases and the V segment lost 5 bases, leaving 8 bases of the junction unmatched. The CDR3 sequence is 16 residues long. Germline lookup yields CDR1 SNHLY and CDR2 FYNNEI. Here the CDR3 reads CASSQWTSGSMYEQYF. The CDR3 region has the DNA TGTGCCAGCAGTCAGTGGACTAGCGGGAGTATGTACGAGCAGTACTTC.

The genes are TRBV7-3 and TRBJ2-1; 11 nucleotides align to TRBD2. Germline CDR1 reads SGHTA; CDR2 reads FQGTGA. V trimming: 1 base; J trimming: 4 bases; junction bases outside the gene matches: 12. The CDR3 has 19 amino acids. CDR3 sequence (DNA): TGTGCCAGCAGCTTAAAGGGACTAGCGGCAATAGGGCCTTACAATGAGCAGTTCTTC. This codes for CASSLKGLAAIGPYNEQFF.

J is TRBJ2-6 and V is TRBV6-5; 11 bases are a match to TRBD1. The CDR3 consists of 15 residues. Germline-derived CDR1 and CDR2 are MNHEY and SVGAGI. V was pared by 6 bases and J by 9 bases, with 7 bases of the junction left unmatched. In DNA form, the CDR3 reads TGTGCCAGCAGCTACGGGACAGGGGGTGTCAACGTCCTGACTTTC. Its protein is CASSYGTGGVNVLTF.

The gene calls are TRBV28 and TRBJ1-3; D is uncertain. Germline lookup yields CDR1 MDHEN and CDR2 SYDVKM. V lost 10 bases to trimming and J lost 0 bases, with 10 bases between them. There are 13 residues in the CDR3. CDR3 DNA sequence: TGTGCCACCATGTTGATCTCTGGAAACACCATATATTTT. This encodes CATMLISGNTIYF.

The chain has TRBV7-3 and TRBJ2-3; the D gene could be TRBD1 or TRBD2 (6 bases each). CDR1 is SGHTA, CDR2 FQGTGA, per germline. This CDR3 spans 15 amino acids. Trimming shortened V by 0 bases and J by 3 bases, and 10 bases separated the two germline ends. CDR3 protein: CASSLTGGGTDTQYF. The CDR3 DNA reads TGTGCCAGCAGCTTAACCGGAGGGGGTACAGATACGCAGTATTTT. The full variable domain, with the rest looked up from reference TRBV7-3 and TRBJ2-3, is GAGVSQTPSNKVTEKGKYVELRCDPISGHTALYWYRQSLGQGPEFLIYFQGTGAADDSGLPNDRFFAVRPEGSVSTLKIQRTERGDSAVYLCASSLTGGGTDTQYFGPGTRLTVL.

This clone was detected only once. The chain is built from TRBV7-8 and TRBJ2-5; no clear D gene. CDR1 is SGHVS and CDR2 is FQNEAQ in the germline V gene. The CDR3 runs 14 residues. V lost 0 bases and J lost 5, with 10 bases in between. For the CDR3, the DNA is TGTGCCAGCAGCTTAGCGGTCCAGAGCGAGACCCAGTACTTC. Translation: CASSLAVQSETQYF.

The V call is TRBV6-5, the J call TRBJ2-7; 7 nucleotides agree with TRBD2. V dropped 5 bases and J dropped 1; count of bases not matched to a gene: 8. Germline lookup yields CDR1 MNHEY and CDR2 SVGAGI. The CDR3 totals 15 residues. The CDR3 DNA reads TGTGCCAGCAGTCAGACCGGGACTACATCCTACGAGCAGTACTTC. Translation: CASSQTGTTSYEQYF.

The chain carries TRBV6-5 and TRBJ2-5; the D gene is possibly TRBD1 (5 bases). V lost 10 bases, J lost 2 bases, and 14 bases lay in between. CDR3 length: 13 amino acids. The germline CDR1 and CDR2 sequences are MNHEY and SVGAGI. CDR3 bases: TGTGCCACAAACGGACATGGGCAAGAGACCCAGTACTTC. This translates into CATNGHGQETQYF.

This clone appeared once. The genes are TRBV27 and TRBJ1-2; maybe TRBD1 (6 bases). Germline V gene data show CDR1 as MNHEY and CDR2 as SMNVEV (reference sequence). CDR3 length equals 15 residues. Trimming removed 3 bases at V and 8 bases at J, with 19 bases between. The CDR3 protein is CASSFSLDSLGGYTF. CDR3 bases: TGTGCCAGCAGTTTCTCGCTGGACAGTCTCGGCGGCTACACCTTC.

The chain links TRBV5-6 to TRBJ1-1, with unresolved D. CDR1 and CDR2 from the germline V gene are SGHDT and YYEEEE. Trimming took 4 bases from V and 2 from J, leaving 18 bases between them. The CDR3 spans 16 residues. CDR3 DNA: TGTGCCAGCAGCGGATTAAGAGGTAGGGTCAACACTGAAGCTTTCTTT. This sequence encodes CASSGLRGRVNTEAFF.

The chain has TRBV29-1 and TRBJ2-1; 7 bases fit TRBD2. V lost 0 bases and J lost 5; bases outside the gene matches: 4. The CDR3 extends over 14 amino acids. In germline, CDR1 is SQVTM, CDR2 ANQGSEA. The CDR3 here is CSVEDFAGDNEQFF. CDR3 nucleotides: TGCAGCGTTGAAGATTTCGCGGGAGACAATGAGCAGTTCTTC.

The chain has TRBV4-1 and TRBJ1-5; D not certain. CDR1 and CDR2 from the germline V gene are MGHRA and YSYEKL. Trimming took 0 bases from V and 0 from J, leaving 6 bases between them. The length of the CDR3 is 15 residues. The CDR3 protein is CASSQDANSNQPQHF. The CDR3 region has the DNA TGCGCCAGCAGCCAAGATGCTAATAGCAATCAGCCCCAGCATTTT.

The chain recombines TRBV7-9 with TRBJ2-3; tentatively, D is TRBD2 (5 bases). This CDR3 has 14 amino acids. CDR1 SEHNR and CDR2 FQNEAQ come from the germline V gene (reference sequence). Trimming took 5 bases from V and 7 from J, leaving 16 bases between them. The CDR3 loop reads CASSASQEPHTQYF. The DNA for the CDR3 is TGTGCCAGCAGCGCTAGCCAGGAACCTCATACGCAGTATTTT.

The chain employs TRBV5-6 and TRBJ1-3, with a possible D match to TRBD1 (5 bases). Germline V gene data show CDR1 as SGHDT and CDR2 as YYEEEE. V gave up 5 bases and J gave up 5 bases, with 14 bases separating them. This CDR3 is 14 amino acids long. The CDR3 nucleotides are TGTGCCAGCAGTCCTAGGGGCAGAAGAAACACCATATATTTT. Translating gives CASSPRGRRNTIYF.

The rearrangement uses TRBV6-5 and TRBJ2-7; TRBD2 matches at 13 bases. With 2 bases clipped from V and 6 bases from J, the junction kept 4 bases outside the gene matches. CDR1 and CDR2 from the germline V gene are MNHEY and SVGAGI. This CDR3 is 15 amino acids long. CDR3 nucleotide sequence: TGTGCCAGCAGTTACAGGACTAGCGGGAGTGGCGAGCAGTACTTC. This sequence encodes CASSYRTSGSGEQYF.

The chain employs TRBV7-2 and TRBJ2-1; the D gene is possibly TRBD1 (5 bases). Between the trimmed V and J ends, which lost 2 bases and 4 bases, there was a span of 12 bases. The CDR3 consists of 15 residues. The germline V gene encodes CDR1 SGHTA and CDR2 FQGNSA. In DNA, the CDR3 is TGTGCCAGCAGCTTAAACAGGTTAAGGTACAATGAGCAGTTCTTC. The encoded protein is CASSLNRLRYNEQFF.

The CDR3 nucleotides are TGTGCCAGCAGCCCAGGGCGGGGCACCTACGAGCAGTACTTC. It is translated as CASSPGRGTYEQYF. The chain recombines TRBV5-4 with TRBJ2-7; maybe TRBD2 (6 bases). The CDR3 contains 14 residues. In germline, CDR1 is SGHNT, CDR2 YYREEE (reference sequence). V shed 4 bases and J shed 2 bases, with 13 bases lying between them.

J is TRBJ2-1 and V is TRBV10-3; the D call may be TRBD1 or TRBD2 (6 bases each). V gave up 7 bases and J gave up 5 bases, with 15 bases separating them. The CDR3 has 14 residues. Germline V CDR1 and CDR2: ENHRY, SYGVKD. The CDR3 region is CAIMRAGEDNEQFF. In DNA, the CDR3 is TGTGCCATCATGCGGGCAGGGGAGGACAATGAGCAGTTCTTC.

V and J are TRBV5-1 and TRBJ1-1; TRBD1 matches at 7 bases. The germline V gene has CDR1 SGHRS and CDR2 YFSETQ. V lost 0 bases, J lost 1 base, and 15 bases stayed unmatched. The CDR3 extends over 19 amino acids. CDR3 DNA: TGCGCCAGCAGCTTGGTTACAGGGGTTGGTGGTGCAAGGAACACTGAAGCTTTCTTT. As protein: CASSLVTGVGGARNTEAFF.

The chain has TRBV9 and TRBJ2-3; D is undetermined. There are 16 residues in the CDR3. Germline lookup yields CDR1 SGDLS and CDR2 YYNGEE. The V gene lost 4 bases and the J gene lost 0 bases, with 15 bases spanning the gap. The CDR3 is CASSPPPRRSTDTQYF. The CDR3 nucleotides are TGTGCCAGCAGCCCACCCCCGAGGCGGAGCACAGATACGCAGTATTTT.